This TCR beta chain was obtained from a study of blood T cell repertoires in COVID-19. The V gene lost 3 bases and the J gene lost 5 bases, with 8 bases spanning the gap. This CDR3 has 11 residues. CDR1 is DFQATT and CDR2 is SNEGSKA in the germline V gene (reference sequence). The protocol was immunoSEQ multiplex PCR, while the TCRdb copy is restricted to in-frame clones and leaves out a portion. This sample has more than 200,000 clones, with around 90% found just once. The sequenced sample consisted of peripheral blood. This receptor was taken from a man between 65 and 80 years old with acute or convalescent COVID-19. This rearrangement joins TRBV20-1 to TRBJ2-7, with D unresolved. The CDR3 sequence is CSASGTDEQYF. The CDR3 region has the DNA TGCAGTGCTAGTGGTACGGACGAGCAGTACTTC.